Below, one T cell receptor (beta chain) is given with its context. Previously, flow cytometry had revealed CD8+CD57+ cell expansion in the patients chosen for sequencing. As a group, the patients uniformly had severe acquired aplastic anemia. Genomic DNA, serving as template, underwent TCR beta VDJ and CDR3 profiling. TCRdb fed the reads into MiXCR, producing one record per CDR3 protein. The sample records 150,000 to 200,000 distinct CDR3 sequences, about two thirds being singletons. The data were obtained in a study of CD8+CD57+ T cells in acquired aplastic anemia. V lost 4 bases, J lost 3 bases, and 12 bases stayed unmatched. Germline CDR1 and CDR2: SGHKS and YYEKEE (reference sequence). This CDR3 is built from 16 residues.

J is TRBJ2-7 and V is TRBV5-5, with 8 bases identical to TRBD1. Material: sorted CD4+, CD8+, or CD8+CD57+ T cells (not recorded which) from PBMCs. This TCR derives from a human donor with aplastic anemia. CDR3 DNA sequence: TGTGCCAGCAGCCCCCTCGTAGGACAGGGTGACTACGAGCAGTACTTC. As protein: CASSPLVGQGDYEQYF.